This is a list of T cell receptor beta chains from one sample in a study of CD4 and CD8 cells across lung adenocarcinoma regions. One entry per CDR3 protein results from TCRdb running MiXCR on the PCR reads. Among about 23,000 distinct CDR3 sequences listed, about 50% were seen once. The sample comprised CD4+ T cells from the center of a lung tumor. The source of these receptors is a male donor with lung adenocarcinoma. The CD4 and CD8 labels of this study may be unreliable. Each CDR3 is given with its conserved first and last residue. D genes are given only for firm matches. A row's size may be missing; if present it is once, few, many or a size class.

TRBV6-1,-,-,16,TRBJ2-1,CASKNYAGTAYYEQFF,TGTGCCAGCAAGAACTACGCCGGGACCGCTTACTACGAGCAGTTCTTC
TRBV6-1,-,medium-sized,14,TRBJ2-1,CASSKRGTDNEQFF,TGTGCCAGTAGTAAAAGGGGGACTGACAATGAGCAGTTCTTC
TRBV6-1,-,few,15,TRBJ2-1,CASRRADFPYNEQFF,TGTGCCAGCAGACGAGCGGATTTCCCCTACAATGAGCAGTTCTTC
TRBV6-2/TRBV6-3,-,-,16,TRBJ2-5,CASVGQGLPTQETQYF,TGTGCCAGTGTCGGGCAGGGATTACCCACACAAGAGACCCAGTACTTC
TRBV9,-,once,14,TRBJ2-7,CASSVASPSYEQYF,TGTGCCAGCAGCGTAGCTTCACCTAGCTACGAGCAGTACTTC
TRBV6-1,-,-,12,TRBJ1-5,CASTNSNPPHHF,TGTGCCAGCACCAATAGCAATCCGCCCCACCATTTT
TRBV6-1,-,many,15,TRBJ2-6,CASGGAISGANVLTF,TGTGCCAGCGGTGGGGCCATCTCTGGGGCCAACGTCCTGACTTTC
TRBV6-5,-,many,16,TRBJ1-6,CASSYSNRVEGSPLHF,TGTGCCAGCAGTTACTCGAACAGGGTCGAGGGATCACCCCTCCACTTT
TRBV6-6,-,medium-sized,15,TRBJ2-7,CASSYPQDIGYEQYF,TGTGCCAGCAGTTACCCCCAGGACATAGGCTACGAGCAGTACTTC
TRBV27,-,-,16,TRBJ2-2,CASNTFGTGITEAQFF,-
TRBV10-3,-,-,16,TRBJ2-5,CATAGMGGGVTDTQYF,TGTGCCACAGCGGGTATGGGGGGCGGTGTCACAGATACGCAGTATTTC
TRBV7-3,TRBD2,-,13,TRBJ2-3,CASSTLLANIQYF,TGTGCCAGCAGCACATTACTAGCGAACATTCAGTATTTT
TRBV6-5,-,-,15,TRBJ2-1,CASSFFARVGDEQFF,TGTGCCAGCAGTTTCTTCGCGCGGGTCGGCGATGAGCAGTTCTTC
TRBV6-5,-,-,16,TRBJ2-3,CASSYQGGTGQDTQYF,TGTGCCAGCAGTTACCAGGGCGGGACTGGCCAAGATACGCAGTATTTT
TRBV12-3/TRBV12-4,TRBD2,-,16,TRBJ2-3,CASGGTGGGDQDTQYF,TGTGCCAGCGGGGGGACTGGGGGGGGTGACCAAGATACGCAGTATTTC
TRBV6-1,-,-,14,TRBJ2-1,CASRSLDAYNEQFF,TGTGCCAGCAGGTCTCTTGACGCGTACAATGAGCAGTTCTTC
TRBV27,-,-,12,TRBJ1-5,CASSLLGQPQHF,TGTGCCAGCAGTTTATTGGGTCAGCCCCAGCATTTT
TRBV5-1,-,once,16,TRBJ2-7,CASSFSGLGSKDTQYF,TGCGCCAGCAGCTTCTCGGGGCTGGGGAGCAAAGATACGCAGTACTTC
TRBV20-1,-,-,13,TRBJ1-2,CSAPRGAWGGYTF,TGCAGTGCTCCAAGAGGGGCTTGGGGTGGCTACACCTTC
TRBV27,-,-,16,TRBJ2-5,CASGGLGGRVTDTQYF,TGTGCCAGCGGGGGGCTCGGGGGCCGCGTCACAGATACGCAGTACTTC
TRBV10-2,-,-,14,TRBJ2-4,CGGTWNGAKNTQYF,TGCGGCGGCACGTGGAACGGGGCCAAAAACACTCAGTACTTC
TRBV10-3,-,many,14,TRBJ1-2,CAISESMGRNGYTF,TGTGCCATCAGTGAGTCGATGGGAAGGAATGGCTACACCTTC
TRBV6-1,TRBD2,-,15,TRBJ2-3,CASSSGGRGKNTQYF,TGTGCCAGCAGCTCGGGGGGGAGAGGCAAAAATACGCAGTACTTT
TRBV7-2,-,few,12,TRBJ2-1,CASSFFGREQFF,TGTGCCAGCAGCTTTTTCGGGAGAGAGCAGTTCTTC
TRBV6-5,-,-,15,TRBJ2-2,CASRLQSGSPGALYF,TGTGCCAGCAGACTCCAGTCCGGAAGTCCAGGTGCGCTGTATTTT
TRBV12-3/TRBV12-4,-,-,12,TRBJ2-1,CASSLSRDEQFF,TGTGCCAGCAGTCTTTCTAGGGATGAGCAGTTCTTC
TRBV5-1,-,many,12,TRBJ2-5,CASSLDSLTQYF,TGCGCCAGCAGCCTCGACAGCCTTACCCAGTACTTC
TRBV10-3,TRBD1,-,15,TRBJ2-2,CAIRLQSGITGAQFF,TGTGCCATCAGACTCCAGTCTGGAATTACAGGGGCGCAGTTTTTT
TRBV25-1,TRBD2,few,17,TRBJ2-3,CASSEFGSGRGADTQYF,TGTGCCAGCAGTGAATTCGGTAGCGGGAGGGGAGCAGATACGCAGTATTTT
TRBV7-2,TRBD2,-,15,TRBJ2-1,CASSLVAGVPNEQFF,TGTGCCAGCAGCTTAGTAGCGGGGGTCCCCAATGAGCAGTTCTTC
TRBV3-1,TRBD1,-,14,TRBJ2-5,CASSRDRVQETQYF,TGTGCCAGCAGCCGCGACAGGGTCCAAGAGACCCAGTACTTC
TRBV6-1,-,once,14,TRBJ2-4,CGGCGTCAKNTQYF,TGTGGCGGCTGTGGCACTTGCGCCAAAAACACGCAGTACTTC
TRBV15,TRBD2,-,17,TRBJ2-3,CATSRQVGLAGADTQYF,TGTGCCACCAGCAGACAAGTGGGACTAGCGGGAGCAGATACGCAGTATTTT
TRBV14,-,many,12,TRBJ1-1,CASSKRATEAFF,TGTGCCAGCTCCAAACGGGCCACTGAAGCTTTCTTT
TRBV6-2/TRBV6-3,-,many,13,TRBJ2-2,CASRPGNTGELFF,TGTGCCAGCAGACCCGGGAACACCGGGGAGCTGTTTTTT
TRBV6-1,-,many,15,TRBJ2-4,CASSSDTLAKNIQYF,TGTGCCAGCAGCTCCGATACTCTAGCCAAAAACATTCAGTACTTC
TRBV4-1,TRBD2,-,19,TRBJ2-5,CASSPGTSGRPLLQETQYF,TGCGCCAGCAGCCCCGGGACTAGCGGGAGGCCCCTCCTCCAAGAGACCCAGTACTTC
TRBV10-3,-,-,14,TRBJ2-5,CAGLGPGDEEIQYF,TGTGCGGGGCTCGGGCCCGGTGACGAGGAGATCCAGTACTTC
TRBV9,TRBD2,-,15,TRBJ2-1,CASSPRTSLFNEQFF,TGTGCCAGCAGCCCACGGACTAGTCTCTTCAATGAGCAGTTCTTC
TRBV6-1,-,few,13,TRBJ1-2,CASIIAGGYGYTF,TGTGCCAGCATTATAGCAGGAGGCTATGGCTACACCTTC
TRBV10-2,-,few,12,TRBJ2-1,CASSEFNNEQFF,TGCGCCAGCAGTGAGTTCAACAATGAGCAGTTCTTC
TRBV7-3,-,many,13,TRBJ2-5,CASSRGHQETQYF,TGTGCCAGCAGCAGGGGACACCAAGAGACCCAGTACTTC
TRBV6-4,TRBD2,-,15,TRBJ2-3,CASGLGSGGEDTQYF,TGTGCCAGCGGGCTCGGGAGCGGGGGCGAAGATACGCAGTACTTT
TRBV6-1,-,few,18,TRBJ2-7,CASSEIGRGEIAGYEQYF,TGTGCCAGCAGTGAAATCGGCAGGGGGGAGATAGCGGGCTACGAGCAGTACTTC
TRBV6-1,-,-,15,TRBJ2-2,CARGLQAVIPGALFF,TGTGCCAGGGGCCTCCAGGCTGTAATCCCCGGGGCGCTGTTTTTT
TRBV10-2,-,-,14,TRBJ2-4,CASSEGRLGETQYF,TGTGCGAGCAGTGAGGGTCGACTAGGAGAGACTCAGTACTTC
TRBV12-3/TRBV12-4,-,-,13,TRBJ1-2,CASSLRPHYGYTF,TGTGCCAGCAGTTTAAGGCCCCACTATGGCTACACCTTC
TRBV6-6,TRBD2,medium-sized,15,TRBJ2-3,CASRYSGKGSDTQYF,TGTGCCAGCAGATATAGCGGGAAGGGGTCAGATACGCAGTATTTT
TRBV30,-,-,17,TRBJ2-6,CAWTRGRVPSGANVLTF,TGTGCCTGGACTAGGGGCAGGGTTCCCTCTGGGGCCAACGTCCTGACTTTC
TRBV27,TRBD2,medium-sized,18,TRBJ2-7,CASRKGLAGTRADYEQYF,TGTGCCAGCAGAAAGGGACTAGCGGGAACAAGGGCGGACTACGAGCAGTACTTC
TRBV3-1,-,few,14,TRBJ2-1,CASSSPWGNNEQFF,TGTGCCAGCAGCTCCCCATGGGGGAATAATGAGCAGTTCTTC
TRBV6-1,-,few,10,TRBJ2-1,CASSVPGKFF,TGTGCCAGCAGTGTGCCAGGGAAGTTCTTC